The 9 T cell receptor beta chains below all came from one sample that was sequenced in a study of cytomegalovirus exposure and HLA in healthy donors. Use of 60 Vbeta and 13 Jbeta primers characterized the PCR. TCRdb keeps only in-frame clones here, not all; method: immunoSEQ multiplex PCR. The sample comprises some 130,000 clones, roughly 10% of which are singletons, and 1.8% rests with the top ten. The sample comprised PBMCs. The source is a man aged 45-65 years in good health and CMV-seronegative.

This chain uses TRBV5-1 with TRBJ1-6; D is undetermined. The CDR3 length is 16 residues. Trimming pared 4 bases from V and 5 bases from J, leaving 16 bases between. Per germline, CDR1 SGHRS and CDR2 YFSETQ. The CDR3 loop is CASSVGPLPNNSPLHF. The DNA for the CDR3 is TGCGCCAGCAGCGTTGGTCCACTGCCAAATAATTCACCCCTCCACTTT.

The chain has TRBV7-8 and TRBJ1-4; possibly TRBD1 for D (5 bases). With 7 bases removed from V and 6 bases from J, the gap between germline ends came to 15 bases. Per the germline V gene, CDR1 is SGHVS and CDR2 is FQNEAQ. The CDR3 spans 14 residues. Here the CDR3 reads CASTKTRGDEKLFF. Written as DNA, the CDR3 is TGTGCCAGCACCAAAACCCGGGGGGATGAAAAACTGTTTTTT.

The table lists this clone with a few counts. The chain links TRBV6-1 to TRBJ2-7; tentatively, D is TRBD1 (6 bases). The CDR3 extends over 14 amino acids. V was cut by 4 bases and J by 3 bases, with 13 bases left in between. Germline values: CDR1 MNHNS, CDR2 SASEGT. DNA of the CDR3: TGTGCCAGCAGTGCACGGACAGACCTCTACGAGCAGTACTTC. It yields the protein CASSARTDLYEQYF.

This clone was observed a handful of times. Within the sample, other DNA sequences also encode this same CDR3. The chain uses TRBV9 and TRBJ1-2; D perhaps matches TRBD1 (6 bases). With 4 bases removed from V and 2 bases from J, the gap between germline ends came to 12 bases. The CDR3 consists of 14 residues. Germline V lookup: CDR1 SGDLS, CDR2 YYNGEE. The CDR3 spells CASSPQGGNYGYTF. The CDR3 DNA follows: TGTGCCAGCAGCCCACAGGGAGGGAACTATGGCTACACCTTC. Based on the CDR3 plus reference TRBV9 and TRBJ1-2, the full variable domain is DSGVTQTPKHLITATGQRVTLRCSPRSGDLSVYWYQQSLDQGLQFLIQYYNGEERAKGNILERFSAQQFPDLHSELNLSSLELGDSALYFCASSPQGGNYGYTFGSGTRLTVV.

This clone was seen a few times. V and J are TRBV19 and TRBJ2-1, with 11 bases matching TRBD2. The CDR3 is 16 residues long. Germline V gives CDR1 LNHDA, CDR2 SQIVND (reference sequence). Losses at the gene ends were 3 bases for V and 7 bases for J; bases not matched to a gene: 8. CDR3 in amino acids: CASSMALAGGLNEQFF. Written as DNA, the CDR3 is TGTGCCAGTAGTATGGCGCTAGCGGGAGGCTTGAATGAGCAGTTCTTC.

This clone was counted between two and nine times. The rearrangement uses TRBV5-1 and TRBJ2-7, with 8 bases lining up with TRBD1. The CDR3 runs to 14 residues. The J segment lost 0 bases and the V segment lost 4 bases, leaving 3 bases of the junction unmatched. Germline V lookup: CDR1 SGHRS, CDR2 YFSETQ. CDR3 in amino acids: CASSKGQDSYEQYF. The DNA of the CDR3 is TGCGCCAGCAGCAAGGGACAGGACTCCTACGAGCAGTACTTC.

Worth noting for this clone: Germline is not matched at one junction end, which may reflect a read error. The rearrangement links TRBV4-1 to TRBJ2-7; the D gene is possibly TRBD2 (5 bases). The CDR3 consists of 15 residues. Germline CDR1 is MGHRA and CDR2 is YSYEKL. This CDR3 reads CASSQEISEAYEQSF. The CDR3 DNA reads TGCGCCAGCAGCCAAGAAATTAGCGAGGCCTACGAGCAGTCCTTC.

In this sample, this clone turned up a few times. The chain recombines TRBV11-2 with TRBJ2-6; TRBD2 might be the D (6 bases). In germline, CDR1 is SGHAT, CDR2 FQNNGV. The length of the CDR3 is 18 residues. With 5 bases removed from V and 0 bases from J, the gap between germline ends came to 17 bases. The chain's CDR3 is CASSARDSAHSGANVLTF. CDR3 coding DNA: TGTGCCAGCAGCGCACGGGACTCAGCACACTCTGGGGCCAACGTCCTGACTTTC.

J is TRBJ2-2 and V is TRBV19, with D uncertain. This CDR3 has 12 amino acids. Germline lookup yields CDR1 LNHDA and CDR2 SQIVND (reference sequence). V lost 6 bases to trimming and J lost 4 bases, with 6 bases between them. DNA of the CDR3: TGTGCCAGTAGGGCGGTCACCGGGGAGCTGTTTTTT. This sequence encodes CASRAVTGELFF.